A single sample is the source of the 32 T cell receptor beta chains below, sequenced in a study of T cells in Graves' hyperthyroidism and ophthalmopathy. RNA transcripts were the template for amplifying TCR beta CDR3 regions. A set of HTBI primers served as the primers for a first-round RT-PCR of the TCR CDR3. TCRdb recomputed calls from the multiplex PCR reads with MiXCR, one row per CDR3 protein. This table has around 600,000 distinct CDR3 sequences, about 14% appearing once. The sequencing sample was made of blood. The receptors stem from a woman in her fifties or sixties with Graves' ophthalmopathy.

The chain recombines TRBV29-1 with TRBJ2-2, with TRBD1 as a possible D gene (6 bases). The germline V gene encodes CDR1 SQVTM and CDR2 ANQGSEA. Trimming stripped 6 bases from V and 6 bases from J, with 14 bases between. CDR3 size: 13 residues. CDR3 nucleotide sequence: TGCAGCGTCGTGCCAGGGGCGGCCGGGGAGCTGTTTTTT. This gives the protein CSVVPGAAGELFF.

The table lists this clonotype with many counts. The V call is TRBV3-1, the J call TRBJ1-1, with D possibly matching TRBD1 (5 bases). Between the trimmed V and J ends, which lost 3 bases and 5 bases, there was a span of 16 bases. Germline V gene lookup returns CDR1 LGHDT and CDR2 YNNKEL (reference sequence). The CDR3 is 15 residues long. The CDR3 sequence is CASSQSGFSTTEAFF. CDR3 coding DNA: TGTGCCAGCAGCCAGTCAGGGTTTTCCACAACTGAAGCTTTCTTT.

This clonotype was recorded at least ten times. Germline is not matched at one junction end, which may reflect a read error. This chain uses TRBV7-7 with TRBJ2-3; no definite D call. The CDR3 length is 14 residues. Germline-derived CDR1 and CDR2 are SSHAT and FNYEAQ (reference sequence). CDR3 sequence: CASSESEITDTQYF. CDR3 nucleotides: TGTGCTAGCAGCGAGAGTGAGATCACAGATACGCAGTATTTT.

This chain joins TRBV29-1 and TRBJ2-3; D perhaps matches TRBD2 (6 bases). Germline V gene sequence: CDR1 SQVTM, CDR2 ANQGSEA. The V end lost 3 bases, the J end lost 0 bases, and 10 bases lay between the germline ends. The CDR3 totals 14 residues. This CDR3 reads CSVDSGLSTDTQYF. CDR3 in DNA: TGCAGCGTTGACAGCGGGCTCAGCACAGATACGCAGTATTTT.

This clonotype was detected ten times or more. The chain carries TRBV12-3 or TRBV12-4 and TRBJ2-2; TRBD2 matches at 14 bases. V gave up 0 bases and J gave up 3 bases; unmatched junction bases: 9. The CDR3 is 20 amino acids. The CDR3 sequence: CASSLAWGTSGRGDTGELFF. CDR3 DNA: TGTGCCAGCAGTTTAGCCTGGGGGACTAGCGGGAGAGGGGACACCGGGGAGCTGTTTTTT.

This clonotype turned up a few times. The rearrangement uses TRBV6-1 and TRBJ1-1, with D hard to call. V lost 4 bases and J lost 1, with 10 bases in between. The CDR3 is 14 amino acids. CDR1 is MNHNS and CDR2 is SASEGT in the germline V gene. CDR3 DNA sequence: TGTGCCAGCAGTGGGGTAGACTGGAACACTGAAGCTTTCTTT. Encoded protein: CASSGVDWNTEAFF.

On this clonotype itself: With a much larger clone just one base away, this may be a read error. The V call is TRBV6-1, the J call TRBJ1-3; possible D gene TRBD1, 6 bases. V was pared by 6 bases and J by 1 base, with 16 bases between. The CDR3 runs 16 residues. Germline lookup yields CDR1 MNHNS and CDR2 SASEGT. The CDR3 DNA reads TGTGCCAGCAGAGGAGGACTCACAGGGTCTGGAAACACCATATATTTT. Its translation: CASRGGLTGSGNTIYF.

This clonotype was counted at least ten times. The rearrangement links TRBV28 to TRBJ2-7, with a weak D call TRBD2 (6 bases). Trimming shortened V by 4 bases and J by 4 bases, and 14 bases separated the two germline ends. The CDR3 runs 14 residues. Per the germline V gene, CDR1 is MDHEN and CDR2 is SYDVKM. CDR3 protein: CASSSRDSSYEQYF. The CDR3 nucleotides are TGTGCCAGCAGTTCCCGGGACTCTTCATACGAGCAGTACTTC.

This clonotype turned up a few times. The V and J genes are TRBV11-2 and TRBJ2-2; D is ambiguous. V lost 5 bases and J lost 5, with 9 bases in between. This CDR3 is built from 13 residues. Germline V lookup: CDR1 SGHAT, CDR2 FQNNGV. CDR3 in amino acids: CASSPQRTGELFF. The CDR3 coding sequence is TGTGCCAGCAGCCCGCAGAGAACCGGGGAGCTGTTTTTT.

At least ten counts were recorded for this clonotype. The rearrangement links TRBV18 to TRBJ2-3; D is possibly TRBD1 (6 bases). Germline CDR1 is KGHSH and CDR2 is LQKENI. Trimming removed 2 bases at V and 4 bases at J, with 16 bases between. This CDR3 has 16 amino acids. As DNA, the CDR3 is TGTGCCAGCTCACCAAAGTTGGTAGCAGGGGCAGATACGCAGTATTTT. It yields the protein CASSPKLVAGADTQYF.

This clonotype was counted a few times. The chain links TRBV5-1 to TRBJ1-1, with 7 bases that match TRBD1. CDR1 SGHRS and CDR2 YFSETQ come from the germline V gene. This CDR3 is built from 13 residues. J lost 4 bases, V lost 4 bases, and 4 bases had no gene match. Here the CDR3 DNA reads TGCGCCAGCAGCGTATCAGGGGGCACTGAAGCTTTCTTT. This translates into CASSVSGGTEAFF.

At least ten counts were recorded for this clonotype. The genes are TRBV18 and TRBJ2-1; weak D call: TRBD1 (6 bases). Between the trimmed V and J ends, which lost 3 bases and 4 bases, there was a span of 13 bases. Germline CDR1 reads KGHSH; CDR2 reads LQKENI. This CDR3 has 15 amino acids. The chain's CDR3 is CASSPTRGFYNEQFF. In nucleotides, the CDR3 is TGTGCCAGCTCACCGACCAGGGGATTTTACAATGAGCAGTTCTTC.

In DNA, the CDR3 is TGCGCCAGCAGCCAAGATTTCCACGGAACCTACGAGCAGTACTTC. Amino acid sequence: CASSQDFHGTYEQYF. The chain combines TRBV4-1 with TRBJ2-7; the D is unclear. Trimming removed 0 bases from V and 2 bases from J, with 11 bases in between. This CDR3 is 15 amino acids long. Germline-derived CDR1 and CDR2 are MGHRA and YSYEKL.

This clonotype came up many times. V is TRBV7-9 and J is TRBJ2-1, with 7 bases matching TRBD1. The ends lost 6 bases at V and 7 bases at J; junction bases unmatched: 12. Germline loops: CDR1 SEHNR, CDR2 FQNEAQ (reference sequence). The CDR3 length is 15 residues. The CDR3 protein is CASRLPTGLGNEQFF. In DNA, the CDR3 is TGTGCCAGCAGACTCCCGACAGGGCTGGGGAATGAGCAGTTCTTC.

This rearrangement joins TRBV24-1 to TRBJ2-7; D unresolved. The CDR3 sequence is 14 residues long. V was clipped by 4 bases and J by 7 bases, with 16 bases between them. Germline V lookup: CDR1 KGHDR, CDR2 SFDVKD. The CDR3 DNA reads TGTGCCACCAGTGACGTTGACCCCGCCGGGGAGCAGTACTTC. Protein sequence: CATSDVDPAGEQYF.

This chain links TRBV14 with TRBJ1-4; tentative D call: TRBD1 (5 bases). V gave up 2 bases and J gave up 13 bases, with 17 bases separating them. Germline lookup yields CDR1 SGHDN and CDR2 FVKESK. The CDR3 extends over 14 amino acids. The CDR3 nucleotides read TGTGCCAGCAGCCAACTTCAGACAGCGACGGCACTGTTTTTT. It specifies CASSQLQTATALFF.

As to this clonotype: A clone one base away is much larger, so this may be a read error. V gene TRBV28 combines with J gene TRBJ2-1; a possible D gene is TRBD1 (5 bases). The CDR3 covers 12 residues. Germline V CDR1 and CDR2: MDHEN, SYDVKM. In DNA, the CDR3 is TGTGCCGGCAGTTTAATCAGGGATCCGCAGTTCTTC. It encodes CAGSLIRDPQFF.

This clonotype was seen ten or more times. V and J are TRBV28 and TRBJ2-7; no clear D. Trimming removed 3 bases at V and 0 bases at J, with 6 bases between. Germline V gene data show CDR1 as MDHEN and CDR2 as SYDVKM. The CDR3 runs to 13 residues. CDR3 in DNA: TGTGCCAGCAGTTTCGTGAGCTCCTACGAGCAGTACTTC. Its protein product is CASSFVSSYEQYF.

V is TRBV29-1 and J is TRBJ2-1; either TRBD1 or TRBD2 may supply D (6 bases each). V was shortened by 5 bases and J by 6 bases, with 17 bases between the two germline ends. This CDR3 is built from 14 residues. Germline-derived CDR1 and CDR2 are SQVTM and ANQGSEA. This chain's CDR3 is CSVPIRGLRNEQFF. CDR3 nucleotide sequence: TGCAGCGTTCCTATCCGGGGGCTTCGCAATGAGCAGTTCTTC.

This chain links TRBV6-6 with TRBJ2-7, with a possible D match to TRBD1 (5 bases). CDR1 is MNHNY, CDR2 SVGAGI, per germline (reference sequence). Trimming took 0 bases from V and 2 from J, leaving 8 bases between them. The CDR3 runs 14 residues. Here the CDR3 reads CASSYSTQAYEQYF. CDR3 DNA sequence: TGTGCCAGCAGTTACTCTACACAGGCCTACGAGCAGTACTTC.

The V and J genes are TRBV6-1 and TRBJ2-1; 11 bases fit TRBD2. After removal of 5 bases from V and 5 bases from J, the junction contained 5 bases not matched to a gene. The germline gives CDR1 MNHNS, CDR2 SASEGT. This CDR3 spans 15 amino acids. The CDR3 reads CASSLLAGDNNEQFF. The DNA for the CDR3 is TGTGCCAGCAGTTTACTAGCGGGAGACAACAATGAGCAGTTCTTC.

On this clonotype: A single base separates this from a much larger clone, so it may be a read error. The chain's CDR3 is CASSPHDVRGTRTDTRYF. Written as DNA, the CDR3 is TGTGCCAGCAGTCCCCACGACGTGAGAGGGACGAGAACAGATACGCGGTATTTT. V usage is TRBV6-2 or TRBV6-3 and J usage is TRBJ2-3; D may correspond to TRBD1 or TRBD2 (5 bases each). This CDR3 is 18 amino acids long. CDR1 is MNHEY and CDR2 is SVGEGT in the germline V gene.

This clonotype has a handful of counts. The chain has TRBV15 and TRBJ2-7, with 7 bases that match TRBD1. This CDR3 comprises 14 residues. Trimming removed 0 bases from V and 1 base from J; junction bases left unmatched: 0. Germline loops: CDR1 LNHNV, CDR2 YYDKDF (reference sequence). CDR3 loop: CATSREQGSYEQYF. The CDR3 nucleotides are TGTGCCACCAGCAGAGAACAGGGGTCCTACGAGCAGTACTTC.

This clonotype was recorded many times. This CDR3 is CATSDVQGNYGYTF. Written as DNA, the CDR3 is TGTGCCACCAGTGATGTACAGGGAAACTATGGCTACACCTTC. The chain employs TRBV24-1 and TRBJ1-2; maybe TRBD1 (6 bases). The CDR3 spans 14 residues. In germline, CDR1 is KGHDR, CDR2 SFDVKD. Trimming removed 3 bases from V and 2 bases from J, with 9 bases in between.

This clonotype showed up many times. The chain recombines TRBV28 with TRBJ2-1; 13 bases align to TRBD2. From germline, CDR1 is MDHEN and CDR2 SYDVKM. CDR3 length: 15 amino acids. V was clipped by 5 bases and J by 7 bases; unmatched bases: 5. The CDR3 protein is CASSLGTSGKNEQFF. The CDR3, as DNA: TGTGCCAGCAGTCTAGGGACTAGCGGGAAAAATGAGCAGTTCTTC.

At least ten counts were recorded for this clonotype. DNA of the CDR3: TGCAGTGCTAGAGACCCGACTAGCGGGAGTGAGACCCAGTACTTC. This translates into CSARDPTSGSETQYF. The chain joins TRBV20-1 to TRBJ2-5; TRBD2 aligns across 12 bases. The CDR3 totals 15 residues. The ends lost 0 bases at V and 5 bases at J; junction bases unmatched: 4. Germline V gives CDR1 DFQATT, CDR2 SNEGSKA (reference sequence).

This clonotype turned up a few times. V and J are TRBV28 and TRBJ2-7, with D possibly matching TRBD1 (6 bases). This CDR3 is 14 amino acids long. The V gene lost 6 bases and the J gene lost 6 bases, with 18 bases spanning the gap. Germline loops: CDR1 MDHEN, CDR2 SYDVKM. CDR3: CASSRPGQGGEQYF. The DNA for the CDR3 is TGTGCCAGCAGCCGACCGGGACAAGGAGGCGAGCAGTACTTC.

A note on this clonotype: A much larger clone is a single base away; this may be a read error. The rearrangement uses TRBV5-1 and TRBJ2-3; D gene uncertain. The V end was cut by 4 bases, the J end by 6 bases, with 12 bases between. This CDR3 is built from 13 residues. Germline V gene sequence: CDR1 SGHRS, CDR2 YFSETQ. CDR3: CASSPSAEDTQYF. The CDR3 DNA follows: TGCGCCAGCAGCCCGAGTGCAGAGGATACGCAGTATTTT.

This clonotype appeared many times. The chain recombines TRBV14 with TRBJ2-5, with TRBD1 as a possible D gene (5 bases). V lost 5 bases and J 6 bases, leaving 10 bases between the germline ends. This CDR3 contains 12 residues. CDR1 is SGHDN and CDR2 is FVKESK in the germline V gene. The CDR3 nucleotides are TGTGCCAGCAGCAATCAGGGAAAGACCCAGTACTTC. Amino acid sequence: CASSNQGKTQYF.

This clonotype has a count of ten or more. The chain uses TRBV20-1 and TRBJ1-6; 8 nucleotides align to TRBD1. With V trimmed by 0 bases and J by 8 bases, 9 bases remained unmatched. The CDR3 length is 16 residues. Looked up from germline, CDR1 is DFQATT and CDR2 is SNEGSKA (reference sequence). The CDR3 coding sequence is TGCAGTGCTAGAGATCTTGTGCAGGGGGCAGATTCACCCCTCCACTTT. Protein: CSARDLVQGADSPLHF.

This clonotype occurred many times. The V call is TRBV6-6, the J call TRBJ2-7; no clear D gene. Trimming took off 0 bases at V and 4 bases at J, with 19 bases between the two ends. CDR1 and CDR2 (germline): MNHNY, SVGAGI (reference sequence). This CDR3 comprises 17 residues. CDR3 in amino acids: CASSYSRSGRGWYEQYF. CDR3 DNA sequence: TGTGCCAGCAGTTACTCGAGGTCAGGCCGTGGGTGGTACGAGCAGTACTTC.

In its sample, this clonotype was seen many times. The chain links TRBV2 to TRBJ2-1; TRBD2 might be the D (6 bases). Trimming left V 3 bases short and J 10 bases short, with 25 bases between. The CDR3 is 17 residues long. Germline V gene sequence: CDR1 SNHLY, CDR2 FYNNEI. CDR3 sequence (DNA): TGTGCCAGCAGTGATCCTGGGACTCTCCTAGGCCCTTCCGAGCAGTTCTTC. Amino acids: CASSDPGTLLGPSEQFF.